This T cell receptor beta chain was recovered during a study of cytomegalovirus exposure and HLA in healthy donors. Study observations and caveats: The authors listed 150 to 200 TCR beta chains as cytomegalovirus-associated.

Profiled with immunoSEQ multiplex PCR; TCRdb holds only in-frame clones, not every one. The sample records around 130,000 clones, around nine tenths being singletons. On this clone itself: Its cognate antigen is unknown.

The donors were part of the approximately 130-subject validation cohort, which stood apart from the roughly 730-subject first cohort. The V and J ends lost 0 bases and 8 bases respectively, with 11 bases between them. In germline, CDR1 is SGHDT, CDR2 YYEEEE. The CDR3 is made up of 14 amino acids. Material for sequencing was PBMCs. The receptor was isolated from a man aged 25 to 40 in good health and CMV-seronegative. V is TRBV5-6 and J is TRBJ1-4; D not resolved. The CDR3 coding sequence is TGTGCCAGCAGCTTGGGTTCACGTCTAGAAAAACTGTTTTTT. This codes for CASSLGSRLEKLFF.